The rows below give T cell receptor beta chains drawn from one sample of a study of control samples from healthy donors and cancer patients. Repertoires were generated with immunoSEQ multiplex PCR, while TCRdb's copy carries only in-frame clones and drops some. The table shows approximately 90,000 clones, with approximately 86% occurring only once. Sequencing was done on a sample of blood. The receptors shown here come from a man younger than 45 in good health. Both conserved end residues are part of each CDR3. A D gene is named only where the DNA matches it firmly. Rows may omit the clone size; those that give it use once, few, many or a size class.

D gene,J gene,V gene,clone size,CDR3 DNA,CDR3 protein
TRBD1,TRBJ1-4,TRBV15,-,TGTGCCACCACTGACAGGGACAGGGGGCTTAAACTGTTTTTT,CATTDRDRGLKLFF
TRBD1,TRBJ2-6,TRBV11-2,-,TGTGCCAGCAGCCTACGGACAGGGACCTCTGGGGCCAACGTCCTGACTTTC,CASSLRTGTSGANVLTF
TRBD1,TRBJ2-7,TRBV28,-,TGTGCCAGCAGGCTGCCGGGACAGGGGTACGAGCAGTACTTC,CASRLPGQGYEQYF
-,TRBJ1-2,TRBV6-5,-,TGTGCCAGCGTCTGGGGGCAGGGGTTTCGATATGGCTACACCTTC,CASVWGQGFRYGYTF
TRBD1,TRBJ1-4,TRBV2,-,TGTGCCAGCCGGGCTGGACAGGGGTACCTTGCAACTAATGAAAAACTGTTTTTT,CASRAGQGYLATNEKLFF
-,TRBJ2-1,TRBV21-1,-,TGTGCCAGCACGGGGACAGGTGGGGTACAGGGTGAGCAGTTCTTC,CASTGTGGVQGEQFF
-,TRBJ1-2,TRBV6-5,-,TGTGCCAGCAGCCGACAGGTTGGGGACTATGGCTACACCTTC,CASSRQVGDYGYTF
TRBD1,TRBJ2-5,TRBV7-9,-,TGTGCCAGCAGCAGCCAGGCCGACAGGGTTCCCCAGTACTTC,CASSSQADRVPQYF
-,TRBJ1-1,TRBV9,-,TGTGCCAGCTCCCCCCTTCAGGGCGGCGGAGCTTTCTTT,CASSPLQGGGAFF
-,TRBJ1-1,TRBV7-2,-,TGTGCCAGCAGCTTAATGTGGCGGGCGGGCGTCACTGAAGCTTTCTTT,CASSLMWRAGVTEAFF
-,TRBJ2-1,TRBV5-1,-,TGCGCCAGCAGCTTGGAACTGTACAATGAGCAGTTCTTC,CASSLELYNEQFF
TRBD2,TRBJ2-2,TRBV11-2,-,TGTGCCAGCATCTCGACTAGCGGGGTCACCGGGGAGCTGTTTTTT,CASISTSGVTGELFF
-,TRBJ2-3,TRBV19,-,TGTGCCAGTAGTATAGTAGATACGCAGTATTTT,CASSIVDTQYF
-,TRBJ1-2,TRBV15,-,TGTGCCACCAGCAGAGGAGGAGGAACTAACTATGGCTACACCTTC,CATSRGGGTNYGYTF
TRBD1,TRBJ1-6,TRBV5-1,-,TGCGCCAGCTCACGAGACAGGGCGGATAATTCACCCCTCCACTTT,CASSRDRADNSPLHF
-,TRBJ2-1,TRBV12-3/TRBV12-4,-,TGTGCCAGCAGTGAATATAGGAATGAGCAGTTCTTC,CASSEYRNEQFF
-,TRBJ2-7,TRBV4-2,once,TGTGCCAGCAGCCAAGGGGGCGGCTACGAGCAGTACTTC,CASSQGGGYEQYF
TRBD1,TRBJ1-2,TRBV6-6,-,TGTGCCAGCAGTTGGGACAGGGGTAGCTACACCTTC,CASSWDRGSYTF
-,TRBJ1-2,TRBV19,-,TGTGCCAGTGAAACAGGTCCTGGCTATGGCTACACCTTC,CASETGPGYGYTF
-,TRBJ2-2,TRBV29-1,-,TGCAGCGTTGAGAAGACCCGGAACACCGGGGAGCTGTTTTTT,CSVEKTRNTGELFF
-,TRBJ1-5,TRBV27,-,TGTGCCAGCAGTATCGTATCACATAGCAATCAGCCCCAGCATTTT,CASSIVSHSNQPQHF
TRBD2,TRBJ2-5,TRBV4-2,-,TGTGCCAGCAGCCAAGAATGGACTAGCGGTCAAGAGACCCAGTACTTC,CASSQEWTSGQETQYF
-,TRBJ1-2,TRBV9,-,TGTGCCAGCAGCACAAACCCCAGGGACCCAGCTAACTATGGCTACACCTTC,CASSTNPRDPANYGYTF
TRBD1,TRBJ1-5,TRBV6-5,-,TGTGCCAGCAGGGGACAGGGGAATGGTCAGCCCCAGCATTTT,CASRGQGNGQPQHF
-,TRBJ2-7,TRBV15,few,TGTGCCACCAGCAGGACCGGCTACGAGCAGTACTTC,CATSRTGYEQYF
TRBD1,TRBJ1-5,TRBV15,-,TGTGCCACCAGCAGAGGGGGACAGGTATATCAGCCCCAGCATTTT,CATSRGGQVYQPQHF
-,TRBJ1-3,TRBV18,-,TGTGCCAGCTCAACGGGACCGGTAATCTCTGGAAACACCATATATTTT,CASSTGPVISGNTIYF
-,TRBJ1-4,TRBV27,once,TGTGCCAGCAGCAAGAGGGGACCTAATGAAAAACTGTTTTTT,CASSKRGPNEKLFF